This T cell receptor beta chain was retrieved from a study of blood T cells in healthy people across ages. With V trimmed by 1 base and J by 0 bases, 0 bases remained unmatched. The CDR3 contains 14 residues. CDR1 and CDR2 (germline): SQVTM, ANQGSEA. Findings and caveats of the study: With age, beta diversity per million T cells declined roughly linearly, significantly by about 37. Diversity estimated from one million T cells was considered an underestimate.

Regarding this clonotype: Its specificity is unknown.

Using a J-beta primer mix together with a sample-barcoded 5' primer, a second PCR was run for roughly 7 to 11 cycles. TCRdb re-called the 5' RACE reads with MiXCR, one entry per CDR3 protein. The sample holds fewer than 900,000 distinct CDR3 sequences, around 45% seen once. The origin of this receptor is a woman aged 55-69 years in good health. Sequencing input: blood. This sequence joins TRBV29-1 and TRBJ1-1; 9 nucleotides align to TRBD1. CDR3 coding DNA: TGCAGCGTTGAAGGACAGGGGGTGAACACTGAAGCTTTCTTT. This translates into CSVEGQGVNTEAFF.